This T cell receptor (beta chain) was recorded in a study of PD-L1 blockade in urothelial cancer. Turning to the study itself: Blood underwent analysis 3 weeks (second dose) and 6 weeks after treatment began. Median T cell yield from blood was roughly 140,000.

As to time point: pretreatment peripheral blood. Diagnoses among patients were locally advanced or metastatic urothelial carcinoma. The CDR3 covers 16 residues. Between the trimmed V and J ends, which lost 4 bases and 2 bases, there was a span of 16 bases. Germline V CDR1 and CDR2: LGHNA, YSLEER. Clones were sequenced by immunoSEQ multiplex PCR, and TCRdb holds only the in-frame ones, with some missing. The data show 50,000 or so clones, 70% to 90% seen once. Sample: PBMCs, taken around atezolizumab (anti-PD-L1) treatment. The clonotype comes from a man between 60 and 70 years old with urothelial cancer. The rearrangement uses TRBV4-3 and TRBJ2-3; TRBD2 is a possible D gene (6 bases). The chain's CDR3 is CASSRRLADFTDTQYF. CDR3 DNA: TGCGCCAGCAGCCGAAGATTAGCGGATTTCACAGATACGCAGTATTTT.